This T cell receptor (beta chain) was captured in a study of technical replicates of blood from a handful of donors. Repertoires were generated with immunoSEQ multiplex PCR, while TCRdb's copy carries only in-frame clones and drops some. The sample shows about 94,000 clones, 95% of them seen only once. This clone has just one count. This CDR3 has 16 amino acids. V shed 3 bases and J shed 6 bases, with 18 bases lying between them. The germline CDR1 and CDR2 sequences are LNHDA and SQIVND (reference sequence). Sample: T cells isolated from PBMCs. This clonotype was sampled from a human donor in good health. This chain links TRBV19 with TRBJ1-5; tentative D call: TRBD1 (6 bases). The chain's CDR3 is CASSMAMGGRIQPQHF. The CDR3 nucleotides read TGTGCCAGTAGTATGGCAATGGGGGGGCGTATTCAGCCCCAGCATTTT.